This T cell receptor (beta chain) was captured by sequencing in a study of T cell responses to AZD1222 COVID-19 vaccine. Broader study findings: Only after the peak T cell response were repertoires sampled. Seropositive at baseline were only a handful of AZD1222 recipients.

Of note for this clone: The antigen is undetermined.

Generated by immunoSEQ multiplex PCR, the TCRdb table keeps only in-frame clones and is missing some. This table has 95,000 to 150,000 clones, about 90% appearing once. This CDR3 has 14 amino acids. Between the trimmed V and J ends, which lost 2 bases and 4 bases, there was a span of 9 bases. The germline V gene has CDR1 LGHNA and CDR2 YNFKEQ. This clonotype originated in an adult in good health. This specimen was peripheral blood, taken on day 0 of AZD1222 vaccination. The chain employs TRBV4-2 and TRBJ1-5; D may be TRBD1 (6 bases). The DNA of the CDR3 is TGTGCCAGCAGCCAACCCGACAGGAATCAGCCCCAGCATTTT. Amino acids: CASSQPDRNQPQHF.